The 25 T cell receptor beta chains below come from one sample, sequenced in a study of monozygotic twins with inflammatory bowel disease (dated by TCRdb to the late 2010s). The library relied on 5' RACE. Sequencing was performed on an Illumina HiSeq 2500. Reprocessed by TCRdb, the reads give a single entry per CDR3 protein sequence, without DNA. In this sample's table one finds 300,000 to 350,000 distinct CDR3 sequences. The ten top clones hold 2% of the sample. The sample consisted of blood. Receptor source: a human donor with ulcerative colitis or Crohn's disease, or a healthy co-twin of an affected twin (not recorded which).

The genes are TRBV6-2 or TRBV6-3 and TRBJ2-7; the TRBD2 assignment by TCRdb is unverifiable without DNA. The CDR3 spans 14 residues. CDR1 is MNHEY, CDR2 SVGEGT, per germline. The CDR3: CASSRLAATYEQYF.

The V and J genes are TRBV5-1 and TRBJ1-6; TCRdb designates TRBD1, a call that cannot be tested without DNA. Germline V gene data show CDR1 as SGHRS and CDR2 as YFSETQ. The CDR3 loop spans 16 amino acids. The CDR3 protein is CASSFNSGQGPSPLHF.

This rearrangement joins TRBV6-5 to TRBJ1-6; TCRdb names TRBD1, which stays unverified in the absence of DNA. Germline V CDR1 and CDR2: MNHEY, SVGAGI. CDR3 length: 12 residues. The CDR3 loop reads CASSYPGQQLHF.

The chain links TRBV20-1 to TRBJ2-3; TCRdb proposes TRBD1, but this gene call is untestable without DNA. Germline values: CDR1 DFQATT, CDR2 SNEGSKA (reference sequence). This CDR3 has 13 amino acids. This CDR3 is CSARETGRVTQYF.

This CDR3 reads CSAVARGEQYF. The chain uses TRBV29-1 and TRBJ2-7; TCRdb calls TRBD1, which cannot be checked without DNA. The length of the CDR3 is 11 residues. Per the germline V gene, CDR1 is SQVTM and CDR2 is ANQGSEA.

The gene calls are TRBV5-4 and TRBJ1-1; TCRdb returns TRBD1, unconfirmable since there is no DNA. Germline V gene sequence: CDR1 SGHNT, CDR2 YYREEE (reference sequence). This CDR3 spans 16 amino acids. The CDR3 sequence: CASSPSRDRANTEAFF. Together with reference TRBV5-4 and TRBJ1-1, the CDR3 gives the full variable domain: ETGVTQSPTHLIKTRGQQVTLRCSSQSGHNTVSWYQQALGQGPQFIFQYYREEENGRGNFPPRFSGLQFPNYSSELNVNALELDDSALYLCASSPSRDRANTEAFFGQGTRLTVV.

The chain employs TRBV10-3 and TRBJ1-1; the TCRdb call, TRBD1, lacks DNA for checking. Germline loops: CDR1 ENHRY, CDR2 SYGVKD. The CDR3 is 17 amino acids. The CDR3 region is CAISDLHPGQGWTEAFF.

The rearrangement links TRBV12-3 or TRBV12-4 to TRBJ2-7; there is no DNA to check the TCRdb D call of TRBD1. The CDR3 has 14 residues. The CDR3 sequence: CASSLGVHSYEQYF.

This chain uses TRBV3-1 with TRBJ2-7; with no DNA, the TCRdb D assignment of TRBD1 cannot be verified. Germline V gives CDR1 LGHDT, CDR2 YNNKEL (reference sequence). The CDR3 loop spans 16 amino acids. The CDR3 sequence: CASSQGSVTGRYEQYF.

The chain recombines TRBV9 with TRBJ2-3; TCRdb's D gene call, TRBD2, goes unchecked for lack of DNA. CDR3 length: 15 amino acids. CDR1 is SGDLS, CDR2 YYNGEE, per germline. The chain's CDR3 is CASSPEGRGADTQYF.

V usage is TRBV7-6 and J usage is TRBJ2-7; no DNA is available, so the TRBD1 call from TCRdb remains unchecked. This CDR3 has 14 amino acids. Germline assignment: CDR1 SGHVS and CDR2 FNYEAQ. The CDR3 is CASSLNRGGYEQYF.

The chain combines TRBV5-1 with TRBJ2-2; the D call of TRBD2 rests on TCRdb alone, since no DNA is present to check it. The CDR3 consists of 18 residues. Germline CDR1 and CDR2: SGHRS and YFSETQ. The CDR3 spells CASRPTSGFVSNTGELFF.

This chain joins TRBV9 and TRBJ2-2; TCRdb proposes TRBD1, but this gene call is untestable without DNA. Germline lookup yields CDR1 SGDLS and CDR2 YYNGEE. The CDR3 has 16 residues. CDR3 loop: CASSLGPTANTGELFF. The full variable domain, completed using reference TRBV9 and TRBJ2-2, is DSGVTQTPKHLITATGQRVTLRCSPRSGDLSVYWYQQSLDQGLQFLIQYYNGEERAKGNILERFSAQQFPDLHSELNLSSLELGDSALYFCASSLGPTANTGELFFGEGSRLTVL.

V is TRBV7-2 and J is TRBJ2-3; absent DNA, TCRdb's TRBD1 call cannot be checked. The CDR3 runs to 14 residues. Germline loops: CDR1 SGHTA, CDR2 FQGNSA. The CDR3 loop reads CASSYRGGSDTQYF.

This chain uses TRBV15 with TRBJ1-5; TCRdb gives TRBD1 as the D gene, but with no DNA this cannot be confirmed. Germline V gives CDR1 LNHNV, CDR2 YYDKDF (reference sequence). CDR3 length: 15 amino acids. The CDR3 region is CATSREQGVNQPQHF.

This rearrangement joins TRBV5-1 to TRBJ2-1; lacking DNA, the TRBD1 call made by TCRdb goes unchecked. Germline V gives CDR1 SGHRS, CDR2 YFSETQ. CDR3 size: 15 residues. The CDR3 reads CASSFGEIRADEQFF.

The chain couples TRBV25-1 to TRBJ2-5; TCRdb returns TRBD2, unconfirmable since there is no DNA. The CDR3 spans 17 residues. Germline CDR1 MGHDK, CDR2 SYGVNS. The CDR3 sequence: CASSEGLVAGVVETQYF.

The rearrangement links TRBV7-2 to TRBJ2-3; TCRdb outputs TRBD1, but without DNA this stays unchecked. Germline V gives CDR1 SGHTA, CDR2 FQGNSA. CDR3 length equals 16 residues. The CDR3 region is CASSSRPAPSTDTQYF.

This chain joins TRBV28 and TRBJ1-6; the D call from TCRdb, TRBD1, cannot be confirmed without DNA. Germline-derived CDR1 and CDR2 are MDHEN and SYDVKM. The CDR3 is 14 amino acids. This chain's CDR3 is CASTVTDYNSPLHF.

V gene TRBV28 combines with J gene TRBJ1-1. The CDR3 is made up of 14 amino acids. The V gene's germline CDR1 is MDHEN and CDR2 SYDVKM. This chain's CDR3 is CATQRLSMNTEAFF.

CDR3 region: CASSQEPGQGIYNEQFF. V gene TRBV14 combines with J gene TRBJ2-1; TCRdb gives TRBD1 as the D gene, but with no DNA this cannot be confirmed. Germline loops: CDR1 SGHDN, CDR2 FVKESK. This CDR3 has 17 amino acids.

The chain links TRBV5-1 to TRBJ2-5; TCRdb selects TRBD1, and the lack of DNA leaves this call unchecked. Germline CDR1 SGHRS, CDR2 YFSETQ. The CDR3 runs to 13 residues. The CDR3 here is CASSFSGGETQYF.

V is TRBV5-1 and J is TRBJ2-2. The germline CDR1 and CDR2 sequences are SGHRS and YFSETQ. The length of the CDR3 is 17 residues. The CDR3: CASSLSAMGTNTGELFF.

The genes are TRBV20-1 and TRBJ2-4. This CDR3 region has 12 residues. The germline CDR1 and CDR2 sequences are DFQATT and SNEGSKA (reference sequence). This chain's CDR3 is CSGTALKNIQYF.

The CDR3 protein is CAATGGIGFSSNTDTQYF. The V and J genes are TRBV11-1 and TRBJ2-3; without DNA, the TCRdb call of TRBD1 cannot be checked. The CDR3 spans 18 residues. Germline assignment: CDR1 SGHAT and CDR2 FQDESV (reference sequence).